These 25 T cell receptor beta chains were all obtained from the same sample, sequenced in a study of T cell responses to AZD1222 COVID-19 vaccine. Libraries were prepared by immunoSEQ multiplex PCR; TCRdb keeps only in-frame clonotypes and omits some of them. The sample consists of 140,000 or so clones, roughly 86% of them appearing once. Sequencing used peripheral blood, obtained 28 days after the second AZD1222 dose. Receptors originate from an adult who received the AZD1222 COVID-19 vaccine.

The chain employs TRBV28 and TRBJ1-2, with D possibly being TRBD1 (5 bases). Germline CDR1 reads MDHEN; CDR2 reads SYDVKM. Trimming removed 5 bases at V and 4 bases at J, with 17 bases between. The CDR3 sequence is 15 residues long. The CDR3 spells CASSPRRGAPYGYTF. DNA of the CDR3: TGTGCCAGCAGTCCGAGGAGAGGGGCTCCCTATGGCTACACCTTC.

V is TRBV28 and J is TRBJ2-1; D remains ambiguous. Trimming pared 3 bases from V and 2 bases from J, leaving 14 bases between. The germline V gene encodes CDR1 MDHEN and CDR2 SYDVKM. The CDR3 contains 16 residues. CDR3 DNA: TGTGCCAGCAGTTTCTCAGGCGGCGGAACCTACAATGAGCAGTTCTTC. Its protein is CASSFSGGGTYNEQFF.

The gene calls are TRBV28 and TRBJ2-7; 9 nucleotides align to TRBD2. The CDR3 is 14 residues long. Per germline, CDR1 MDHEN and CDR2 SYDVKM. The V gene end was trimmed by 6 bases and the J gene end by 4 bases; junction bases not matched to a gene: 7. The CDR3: CASSRGGGLYEQYF. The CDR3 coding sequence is TGTGCCAGCAGCCGCGGGGGGGGCCTTTACGAGCAGTACTTC.

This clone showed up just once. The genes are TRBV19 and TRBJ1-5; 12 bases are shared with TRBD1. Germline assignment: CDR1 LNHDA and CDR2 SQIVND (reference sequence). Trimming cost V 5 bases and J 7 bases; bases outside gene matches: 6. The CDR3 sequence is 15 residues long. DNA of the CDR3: TGTGCCAGTAGTTCCGGGACAGGGGGCGCCCAGCCCCAGCATTTT. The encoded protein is CASSSGTGGAQPQHF.

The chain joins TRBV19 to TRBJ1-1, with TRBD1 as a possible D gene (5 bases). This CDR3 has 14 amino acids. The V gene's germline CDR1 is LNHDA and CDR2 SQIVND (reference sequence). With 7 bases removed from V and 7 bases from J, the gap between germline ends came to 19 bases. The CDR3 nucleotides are TGTGCCAGTACCCTGGTGGGGGGGAGGGTTGAAGCTTTCTTT. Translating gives CASTLVGGRVEAFF.

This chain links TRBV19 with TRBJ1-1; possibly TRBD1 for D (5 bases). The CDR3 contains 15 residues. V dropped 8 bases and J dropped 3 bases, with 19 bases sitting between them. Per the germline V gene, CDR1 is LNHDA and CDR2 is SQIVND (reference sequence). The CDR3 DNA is TGTGCCAGTCTCTCACTCGGGCAGGGCTACACTGAAGCTTTCTTT. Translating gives CASLSLGQGYTEAFF.

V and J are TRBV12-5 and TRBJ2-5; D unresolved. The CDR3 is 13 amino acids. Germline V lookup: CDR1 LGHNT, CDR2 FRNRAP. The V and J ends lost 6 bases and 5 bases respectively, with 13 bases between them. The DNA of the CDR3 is TGTGCTAGTGGGGGCTACGGTTTCGAGACCCAGTACTTC. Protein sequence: CASGGYGFETQYF.

The CDR3 DNA is TGTGCCAGCAGTTGGGACATCTCCTACGAGCAGTACTTC. Encoded protein: CASSWDISYEQYF. This sequence joins TRBV6-2 or TRBV6-3 and TRBJ2-7, with D perhaps TRBD1 (6 bases). V was clipped by 4 bases and J by 0 bases, with 7 bases between them. The V gene's germline CDR1 is MNHEY and CDR2 SVGEGT. The CDR3 sequence is 13 residues long.

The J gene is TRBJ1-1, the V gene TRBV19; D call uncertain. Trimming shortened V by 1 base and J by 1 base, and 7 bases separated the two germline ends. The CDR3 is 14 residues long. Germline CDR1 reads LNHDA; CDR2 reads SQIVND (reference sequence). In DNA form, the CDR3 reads TGTGCCAGTAGTATAGCCGACGGGAACACTGAAGCTTTCTTT. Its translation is CASSIADGNTEAFF.

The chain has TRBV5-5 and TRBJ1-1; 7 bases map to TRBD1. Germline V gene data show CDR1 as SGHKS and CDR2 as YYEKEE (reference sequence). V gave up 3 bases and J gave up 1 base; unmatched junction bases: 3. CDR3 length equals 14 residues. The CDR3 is CASSWGQTNTEAFF. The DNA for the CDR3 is TGTGCCAGCAGCTGGGGACAGACGAACACTGAAGCTTTCTTT.

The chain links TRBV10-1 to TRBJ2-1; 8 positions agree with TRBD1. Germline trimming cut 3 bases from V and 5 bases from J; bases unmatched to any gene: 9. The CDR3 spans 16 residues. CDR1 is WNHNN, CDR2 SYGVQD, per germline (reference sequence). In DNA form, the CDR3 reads TGCGCCAGCAGTGATGCAGGGGGCCGCCCCAACAATGAGCAGTTCTTC. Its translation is CASSDAGGRPNNEQFF.

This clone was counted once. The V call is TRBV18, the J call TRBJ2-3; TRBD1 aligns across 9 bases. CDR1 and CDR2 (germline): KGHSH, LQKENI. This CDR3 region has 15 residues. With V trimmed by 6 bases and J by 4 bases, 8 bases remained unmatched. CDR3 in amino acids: CASSPEQGAADTQYF. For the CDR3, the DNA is TGTGCCAGCTCTCCGGAACAGGGGGCGGCAGATACGCAGTATTTT. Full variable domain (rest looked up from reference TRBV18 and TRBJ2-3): NAGVMQNPRHLVRRRGQEARLRCSPMKGHSHVYWYRQLPEEGLKFMVYLQKENIIDESGMPKERFSAEFPKEGPSILRIQQVVRGDSAAYFCASSPEQGAADTQYFGPGTRLTVL.

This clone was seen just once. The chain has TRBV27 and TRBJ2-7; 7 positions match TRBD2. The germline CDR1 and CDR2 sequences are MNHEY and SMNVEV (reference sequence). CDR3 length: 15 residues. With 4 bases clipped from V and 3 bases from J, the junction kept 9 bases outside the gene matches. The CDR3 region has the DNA TGTGCCAGCAGTTCCCTAGCGGAGGGGTTCTACGAGCAGTACTTC. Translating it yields CASSSLAEGFYEQYF.

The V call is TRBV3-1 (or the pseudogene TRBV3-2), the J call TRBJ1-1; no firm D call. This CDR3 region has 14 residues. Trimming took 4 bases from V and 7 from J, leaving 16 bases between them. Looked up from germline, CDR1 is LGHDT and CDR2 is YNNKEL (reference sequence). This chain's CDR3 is CASSRSGPLVEAFF. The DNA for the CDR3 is TGTGCCAGCAGCCGTTCCGGGCCCCTTGTTGAAGCTTTCTTT.

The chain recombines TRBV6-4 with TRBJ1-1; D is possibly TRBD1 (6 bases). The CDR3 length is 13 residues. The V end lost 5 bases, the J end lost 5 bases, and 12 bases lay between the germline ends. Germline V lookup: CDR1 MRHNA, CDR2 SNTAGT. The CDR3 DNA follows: TGTGCCAGCAGTATTAGCAGGGGAACTGAAGCTTTCTTT. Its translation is CASSISRGTEAFF.

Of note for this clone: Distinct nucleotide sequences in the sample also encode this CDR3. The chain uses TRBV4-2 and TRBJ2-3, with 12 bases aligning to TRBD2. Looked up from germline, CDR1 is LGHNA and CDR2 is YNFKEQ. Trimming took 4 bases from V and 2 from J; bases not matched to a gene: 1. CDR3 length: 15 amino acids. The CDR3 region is CASSPSGGATDTQYF. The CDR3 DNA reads TGTGCCAGCAGCCCTAGCGGGGGGGCCACAGATACGCAGTATTTT.

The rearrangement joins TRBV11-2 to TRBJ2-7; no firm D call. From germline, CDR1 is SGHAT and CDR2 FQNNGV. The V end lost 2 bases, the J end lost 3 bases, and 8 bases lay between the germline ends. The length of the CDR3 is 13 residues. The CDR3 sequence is CASSLWGNYEQYF. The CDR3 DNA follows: TGTGCCAGCAGCTTATGGGGTAACTACGAGCAGTACTTC.

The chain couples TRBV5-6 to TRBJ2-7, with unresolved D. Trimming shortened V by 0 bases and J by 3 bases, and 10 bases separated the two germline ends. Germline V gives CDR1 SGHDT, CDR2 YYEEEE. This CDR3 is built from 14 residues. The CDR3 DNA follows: TGTGCCAGCAGCTTGGGGCAAGGCGGCTACGAGCAGTACTTC. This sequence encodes CASSLGQGGYEQYF.

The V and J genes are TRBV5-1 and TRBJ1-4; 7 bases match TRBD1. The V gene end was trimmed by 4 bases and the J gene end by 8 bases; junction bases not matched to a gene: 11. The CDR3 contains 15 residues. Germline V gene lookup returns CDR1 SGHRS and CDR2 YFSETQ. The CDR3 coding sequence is TGCGCCAGCAGCCTAAAGGGGGCCCGGGAGGAAAAACTGTTTTTT. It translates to CASSLKGAREEKLFF.

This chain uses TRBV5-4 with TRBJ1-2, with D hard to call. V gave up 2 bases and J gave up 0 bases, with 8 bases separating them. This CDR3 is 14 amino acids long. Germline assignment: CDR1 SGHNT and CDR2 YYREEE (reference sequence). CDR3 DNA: TGTGCCAGCAGCTTTGACCCAGCTAACTATGGCTACACCTTC. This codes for CASSFDPANYGYTF.

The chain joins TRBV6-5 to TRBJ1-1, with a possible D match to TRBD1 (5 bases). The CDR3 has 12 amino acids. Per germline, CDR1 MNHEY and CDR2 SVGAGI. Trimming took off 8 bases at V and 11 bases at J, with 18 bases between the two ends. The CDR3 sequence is CASGPGPVYAFF. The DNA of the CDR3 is TGTGCCAGCGGTCCGGGGCCCGTATACGCTTTCTTT.

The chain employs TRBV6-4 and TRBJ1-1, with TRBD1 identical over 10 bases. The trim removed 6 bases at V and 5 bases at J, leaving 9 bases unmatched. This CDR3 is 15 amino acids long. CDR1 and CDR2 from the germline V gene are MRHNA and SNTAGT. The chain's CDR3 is CASSERQGASTEAFF. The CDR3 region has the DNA TGTGCCAGCAGCGAGAGACAGGGGGCGTCGACTGAAGCTTTCTTT.

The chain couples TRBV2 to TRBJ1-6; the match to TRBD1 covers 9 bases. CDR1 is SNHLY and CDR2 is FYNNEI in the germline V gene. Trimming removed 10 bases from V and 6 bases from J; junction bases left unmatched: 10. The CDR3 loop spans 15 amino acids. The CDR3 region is CATVPGQGLNSPLHF. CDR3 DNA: TGTGCCACCGTCCCGGGACAGGGTCTTAATTCACCCCTCCACTTT.

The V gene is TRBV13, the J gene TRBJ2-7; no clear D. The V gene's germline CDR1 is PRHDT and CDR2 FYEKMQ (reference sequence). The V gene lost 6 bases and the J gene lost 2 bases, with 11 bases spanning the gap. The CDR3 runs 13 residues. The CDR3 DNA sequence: TGTGCCAGCAGACGGGCTGCGACCTACGAGCAGTACTTC. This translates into CASRRAATYEQYF.

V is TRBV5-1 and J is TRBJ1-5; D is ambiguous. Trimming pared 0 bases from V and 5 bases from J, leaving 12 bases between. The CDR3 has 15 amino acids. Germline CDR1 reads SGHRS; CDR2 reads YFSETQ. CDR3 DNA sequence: TGCGCCAGCAGCTTGGGGGCGGTGGAAGATCAGCCCCAGCATTTT. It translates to CASSLGAVEDQPQHF.